A selection of T cell receptor beta chains follows, all from one sample in a study of regulatory T cells in long-lasting Graves disease. TCRdb fed the multiplex PCR reads into MiXCR, producing one record per CDR3 protein. This sample has hundreds of thousands of distinct CDR3 sequences, with about 22% found just once. Here the sequenced sample was peripheral blood mononuclear cells (PBMCs), taken when the disease was refractory, from a patient treated with antithyroid drugs. All receptors derive from a female donor with Graves disease. CDR3s include the opening cysteine and the closing phenylalanine or tryptophan. D genes are given only for firm matches. The listing skips clone size in some rows; elsewhere it reads once, few, many or a size class.

clone size	V gene	J gene	D gene	CDR3 DNA	CDR3 protein
NA	TRBV7-3	TRBJ2-2	TRBD1	TGTGCCAGCAGCGAATGGGGACAGACTAACACCGGGGAGCTGTTTTTT	CASSEWGQTNTGELFF
many	TRBV6-1	TRBJ1-5	NA	TGTGCCAGCAGTGCGCAGGGTATTAATCAGCCCCAGCATTTT	CASSAQGINQPQHF
NA	TRBV28	TRBJ2-3	NA	TGTGCCAGCAGCAGCAGCGGCGCCCTCAACACAGATACGCAGTATTTT	CASSSSGALNTDTQYF
many	TRBV28	TRBJ2-7	NA	TGTGCCAGCCGGCGGGGCTACGGGCAGTACTTC	CASRRGYGQYF
many	TRBV4-1	TRBJ2-5	NA	TGCGCCGTCAGCCTCGAGTGGGCTGGGGGGACCCAGTACTTC	CAVSLEWAGGTQYF
few	TRBV24-1	TRBJ1-2	NA	TGTGCCACCAGTTCGGAGGATGGCTACACCTTC	CATSSEDGYTF
many	TRBV6-2/TRBV6-3	TRBJ1-2	TRBD1	TGTGCCAGCAGTTACTCAGGACAGGGAAGCTATGGCTACACCTTC	CASSYSGQGSYGYTF
many	TRBV24-1	TRBJ2-2	NA	TGTGCCACCGGGCGTGACGGGGAGCTGTTTTTT	CATGRDGELFF
few	TRBV7-3	TRBJ2-1	NA	TGTGCCAGCAGCTTAAAGGGGACGTCCTACAATGAGCAGTTCTTC	CASSLKGTSYNEQFF
few	TRBV14	TRBJ2-7	TRBD1	TGTGCCAGCAGACGGACAGGACAGTACGAGCAGTACTTC	CASRRTGQYEQYF
many	TRBV2	TRBJ1-5	NA	TGTGCCAGCGAGGTGGACGGACTTAGCAATCAGCCCCAGCATTTT	CASEVDGLSNQPQHF
few	TRBV19	TRBJ1-5	NA	TGTGCCAGTACCCTAGCTGAGGGAAACAATCAGCCCCAGCATTTT	CASTLAEGNNQPQHF
few	TRBV5-1	TRBJ2-2	NA	TGCGCCAGCAGCTTGGCAGACTGGGGGCCAGCATGGACCGGGGAGCTGTTTTTT	CASSLADWGPAWTGELFF
many	TRBV7-2	TRBJ1-4	NA	TGTGCCAGCAGCTCCGTCCCAGTCGGGATCGGGGGGGAACTGTTTTTT	CASSSVPVGIGGELFF
many	TRBV19	TRBJ1-6	NA	TGTGCCAGTAGTATCGACCAGGGGAGTTCACCCCTCCACTTT	CASSIDQGSSPLHF
NA	TRBV28	TRBJ2-1	NA	TGTGCCAGTACCGGGACTCCCTCCAATGAGCAGTTCTTC	CASTGTPSNEQFF
few	TRBV20-1	TRBJ1-1	NA	TGCAGTGCTAGAGATCACGGGGGTATGAACACTGAAGCTTTCTTT	CSARDHGGMNTEAFF
many	TRBV6-2/TRBV6-3	TRBJ1-5	NA	TGTGCCAGCAACGTTGTAGGTAGCAATCAGCCCCAGCATTTT	CASNVVGSNQPQHF
NA	TRBV20-1	TRBJ1-5	TRBD1	TGCAGTGCTAGGAAGATGGGACAGGGAGACAATCAGCCCCAGCATTTT	CSARKMGQGDNQPQHF
many	TRBV6-5	TRBJ2-7	TRBD2	TGTGCCAGCAGTTACTCGACTAGCGGGAGAACAACCCTCGACGAGCAGTACTTC	CASSYSTSGRTTLDEQYF
NA	TRBV27	TRBJ2-2	TRBD2	TGTGCCAGCACACTAGCGGGAGGCGGAACCGGGGAGCTGTTTTTT	CASTLAGGGTGELFF
many	TRBV20-1	TRBJ2-7	NA	TGCAGTGCTGACTCTCCGAACGAGCAGTACTTC	CSADSPNEQYF
few	TRBV30	TRBJ2-5	TRBD1	TGTGCCTGGAGTGTACAGGGGTCGGAGACCCAGTACTTC	CAWSVQGSETQYF
many	TRBV28	TRBJ1-1	TRBD1	TGTGCCAGCAGCCAATTCGGGACAGGGGGCATGAGGAACACTGAAGCTTTCTTT	CASSQFGTGGMRNTEAFF
many	TRBV20-1	TRBJ2-5	NA	TGCAGTGCTTGGACCGATTTCCAAGAGACCCAGTACTTC	CSAWTDFQETQYF
many	TRBV6-1	TRBJ1-1	TRBD1	TGTGCCAGCACCCTTACAGGGGACGGCACTGAAGCTTTCTTT	CASTLTGDGTEAFF
NA	TRBV7-9	TRBJ2-5	NA	TGTGCCAGCAGCTTAGCGAGGGGACTGGGGGAGACCCAGTACTTC	CASSLARGLGETQYF
few	TRBV7-2	TRBJ1-5	NA	TGTGCCAGCAGCTTAATACCAGATCAGCCCCAGCATTTT	CASSLIPDQPQHF
NA	TRBV9	TRBJ2-5	TRBD2	TGTGCCAGCAGCGTAGTTGGGACTAGCCTGATAGAGACCCAGTACTTC	CASSVVGTSLIETQYF
NA	TRBV13	TRBJ2-5	NA	TGTACCAGCAGCTTAGACGCGGAAGAGACCCAGTACTTC	CTSSLDAEETQYF
many	TRBV28	TRBJ1-2	NA	TGTGCCAGCAGCCAAAGGGTGGAAGGCTACACCTTC	CASSQRVEGYTF
many	TRBV7-8	TRBJ2-4	NA	TGTGCCAGCAGCCCCAGGGTGAGAAACATTCAGTACTTC	CASSPRVRNIQYF
many	TRBV15	TRBJ2-5	TRBD2	TGTGCCACCAGCAGAGATATGGCGGGAGGGCGAGAGACCCAGTACTTC	CATSRDMAGGRETQYF
many	TRBV27	TRBJ1-4	NA	TGTGCCAGCAGTCCCGACAGCTTCTATAATGAAAAACTGTTTTTT	CASSPDSFYNEKLFF
few	TRBV5-1	TRBJ2-6	NA	TGCGCCAGCAGAGTGGAGGGACATAACTCTGGGGCCAACGTCCTGACTTTC	CASRVEGHNSGANVLTF
NA	TRBV20-1	TRBJ1-1	NA	TGCAGTGCTGAACTCCCGTGGGGGGAAGTAACTGAAGCTTTCTTT	CSAELPWGEVTEAFF